The present TCR beta chain was sequenced within a study of cytomegalovirus exposure and HLA in healthy donors (dated by TCRdb to the late 2010s). For context, the study as a whole: According to a later analysis, the 120 or so validation repertoires were produced on the same platform as the roughly 720 repertoires of the first cohort. The study aimed to test whether cataloging public T cell receptors could reveal signatures of past pathogen exposure. In addition to the first cohort of hundreds of subjects, a separate validation cohort of approximately 130 different subjects was used. To predict cytomegalovirus infection status, the study combined high-throughput TCR immunosequencing, statistical association of individual TCRs with disease status, and machine learning. The study at large found these results: The classifier was reported to diagnose cytomegalovirus status with high specificity and sensitivity in both the original and validation cohorts. In vitro tests confirmed that a few of the cytomegalovirus-associated TCR beta chains recognize cytomegalovirus antigens. Most TCR sequences were observed very rarely across donors, whereas some public TCRs were present in many individuals. The authors suggested that the approach could potentially be extended to other disease states and immunological phenotypes. In a later analysis, TCRs clustered in the first cohort were found to also tend to co-occur in the roughly 130 validation repertoires, with about 94% of cluster scores above 0. A later analysis had no HLA typing for the validation cohort, so co-occurrence there was scored across all 130 or so repertoires. The study gave a list of around 170 TCR beta chains associated with cytomegalovirus.

Worth noting for this clone: What this receptor recognizes is not known. No base qualities exist here, and no much larger clone lies one base off it.

The donors were included in the validation cohort of 100 to 150 subjects, a group kept apart from the approximately 700-subject first cohort. V loses 5 bases of germline sequence and J loses 2 bases, and the interval between the two ends is 3 bases. The germline V gene encodes CDR1 KGHSH and CDR2 LQKENI. The CDR3, from cysteine to phenylalanine, totals 11 residues. Of all the DNA, just the CDR3 is kept, 33 bases in frame from base 1. Receptor amplification or capture employed the immunoSEQ multiplex PCR assay. The authors' pipeline ran thus. To diagnose cytomegalovirus status from the catalog of TCR beta chain sequences, a statistical classification framework was built. TCRdb carries this immuneACCESS record with in-frame sequences only. Its versions omit some clonotypes, under half of them owing to an unresolved V gene in the studies checked, with the rest unexplained. V and J calls and clone size are given by that table; D and trimming were obtained from the DNA. Here the sample has 150,000 to 200,000 clones; approximately 81% occur a single time. Approximately 15% of the sample belongs to the ten largest clones.

Material for sequencing was PBMCs. The chain is assembled from TRBV18 and TRBJ2-5, with the D gene call left open. This clonotype originated in a man aged 18 to 35 in good health and CMV-seropositive. The DNA sequence reads TGTGCCAGCTCATCTCAAGAGACCCAGTACTTC. This gives the protein CASSSQETQYF.